This T cell receptor (beta chain) was profiled in a study of T cell responses to AZD1222 COVID-19 vaccine. Overall study findings and caveats: The span of vaccine-associated CD4 TCRs extended across spike, with dominance at 160-218 and 743-854.

As for this clone: Antigen specificity is unknown.

Trimming removed 3 bases at V and 4 bases at J, with 12 bases between. This CDR3 is built from 14 residues. Germline V gene sequence: CDR1 KGHSH, CDR2 LQKENI. TCRdb's copy holds only in-frame clones and misses some; the assay was immunoSEQ multiplex PCR. This sample has approximately 130,000 clones; around 80% occur once, and the top ten carry 27%. This receptor was taken from an adult who received the AZD1222 COVID-19 vaccine. Material: peripheral blood, obtained 28 days after the second AZD1222 dose. The rearrangement uses TRBV18 and TRBJ2-5; no clear D. The CDR3, as DNA: TGTGCCAGCTCACCCCCGCCGAACCGAGAGACCCAGTACTTC. This sequence encodes CASSPPPNRETQYF. The variable domain in full, completed from reference TRBV18 and TRBJ2-5, reads NAGVMQNPRHLVRRRGQEARLRCSPMKGHSHVYWYRQLPEEGLKFMVYLQKENIIDESGMPKERFSAEFPKEGPSILRIQQVVRGDSAAYFCASSPPPNRETQYFGPGTRLLVL.